These 10 T cell receptor beta chains share one sample of origin, sequenced in a study of PD-1 blockade in classical Hodgkin lymphoma. Described time point: cycle 4 day 1 (C4D1), after 6 weeks of nivolumab. All patients relapsed after autologous stem cell transplantation, and brentuximab vedotin exposure varied. Profiled with immunoSEQ multiplex PCR; TCRdb holds only in-frame clones, not every one. The table shows about 24,000 clones, with roughly 80% occurring only once. This material consisted of peripheral blood mononuclear cells (PBMCs), taken before the fourth cycle of nivolumab. The receptors were sampled from a human donor with classical Hodgkin lymphoma.

In DNA, the CDR3 is TGTGCCAGCAGCTTGGTCGGGGACCAGCCCCAGCATTTT. It codes for CASSLVGDQPQHF. V gene TRBV5-5 combines with J gene TRBJ1-5; perhaps TRBD1 as D (5 bases). Germline CDR1 reads SGHKS; CDR2 reads YYEKEE (reference sequence). This CDR3 is 13 amino acids long. Trimming pared 0 bases from V and 7 bases from J, leaving 8 bases between.

The V and J genes are TRBV7-9 and TRBJ2-7, with D tentatively TRBD2 (5 bases). Germline loops: CDR1 SEHNR, CDR2 FQNEAQ (reference sequence). Deletions cut 7 bases from V and 0 bases from J, with 10 bases between. CDR3 length: 13 amino acids. The CDR3 loop is CASTRERSYEQYF. The CDR3, as DNA: TGTGCCAGCACCCGGGAACGCTCCTACGAGCAGTACTTC.

On this clone itself: Just one base apart from a much larger clone, this may be a read error. V is TRBV5-6 and J is TRBJ1-2, with 9 bases aligning to TRBD1. From germline, CDR1 is SGHDT and CDR2 YYEEEE. This CDR3 has 14 amino acids. CDR3 bases: TGTGCCAGCAGCTTGGCGACAGGGGGTGATGGCTGCACCTTC. Its protein is CASSLATGGDGCTF. The full variable domain, its missing parts supplied by reference TRBV5-6 and TRBJ1-2, is DAGVTQSPTHLIKTRGQQVTLRCSPKSGHDTVSWYQQALGQGPQFIFQYYEEEERQRGNFPDRFSGHQFPNYSSELNVNALLLGDSALYLCASSLATGGDGCTFGSGTRLTVV.

V is TRBV11-2 and J is TRBJ1-1, with a possible D match to TRBD1 (5 bases). Trimming stripped 3 bases from V and 6 bases from J, with 11 bases between. Germline lookup yields CDR1 SGHAT and CDR2 FQNNGV. The CDR3 sequence is 13 residues long. In DNA form, the CDR3 reads TGTGCCAGCAGCTTGGGGGGGTCTTCTGAAGCTTTCTTT. It translates to CASSLGGSSEAFF.

The chain links TRBV7-9 to TRBJ2-1, with 7 positions matching TRBD1. The CDR3 is 16 amino acids. The J segment lost 6 bases and the V segment lost 1 base, leaving 9 bases of the junction unmatched. Germline V CDR1 and CDR2: SEHNR, FQNEAQ (reference sequence). The CDR3 sequence is CASSLVRTGARNEQFF. The CDR3 DNA follows: TGTGCCAGCAGCTTAGTAAGGACAGGAGCCCGCAATGAGCAGTTCTTC. Together with reference TRBV7-9 and TRBJ2-1, the CDR3 gives the full variable domain: DTGVSQNPRHKITKRGQNVTFRCDPISEHNRLYWYRQTLGQGPEFLTYFQNEAQLEKSRLLSDRFSAERPKGSFSTLEIQRTEQGDSAMYLCASSLVRTGARNEQFFGPGTRLTVL.

The chain is built from TRBV9 and TRBJ1-4, with 7 nucleotides matching TRBD1. The V gene's germline CDR1 is SGDLS and CDR2 YYNGEE. CDR3 length: 15 residues. V lost 2 bases and J lost 3; bases outside the gene matches: 4. The CDR3 protein is CASSVRGLANEKLFF. The DNA of the CDR3 is TGTGCCAGCAGCGTTAGGGGGCTGGCTAATGAAAAACTGTTTTTT.

The chain recombines TRBV7-9 with TRBJ1-2; D not resolved. This CDR3 is 14 amino acids long. Trimming stripped 5 bases from V and 3 bases from J, with 13 bases between. Germline V gene sequence: CDR1 SEHNR, CDR2 FQNEAQ (reference sequence). CDR3 sequence reads: CASSQMDGDYGYTF. For the CDR3, the DNA is TGTGCCAGCAGCCAGATGGACGGTGACTATGGCTACACCTTC.

The chain combines TRBV7-3 with TRBJ2-7; 10 nucleotides agree with TRBD2. This CDR3 has 14 residues. Germline CDR1 and CDR2: SGHTA and FQGTGA. V trimming: 3 bases; J trimming: 5 bases; junction bases outside the gene matches: 4. The CDR3 sequence: CASSFLGTSDEQYF. The DNA for the CDR3 is TGTGCCAGCAGCTTTCTCGGGACTAGCGACGAGCAGTACTTC. The whole variable domain, remainder taken from reference TRBV7-3 and TRBJ2-7, is GAGVSQTPSNKVTEKGKYVELRCDPISGHTALYWYRQSLGQGPEFLIYFQGTGAADDSGLPNDRFFAVRPEGSVSTLKIQRTERGDSAVYLCASSFLGTSDEQYFGPGTRLTVT.

The CDR3 DNA reads as TGTGCCAGCAGCACAGGATTGGATTCACCCCTCCACTTT. This encodes CASSTGLDSPLHF. J is TRBJ1-6 and V is TRBV11-3, with D perhaps matching TRBD1 (5 bases). Germline-derived CDR1 and CDR2 are SGHNT and YENEEA. The CDR3 runs to 13 residues. Between the trimmed V and J ends, which lost 5 bases and 8 bases, there was a span of 10 bases.

This chain uses TRBV10-2 with TRBJ1-5, with D perhaps TRBD1 (5 bases). Germline CDR1 WSHSY, CDR2 SAAADI. CDR3 length: 13 residues. V was cut by 6 bases and J by 3 bases, with 9 bases left in between. The DNA for the CDR3 is TGCGCCAGCAGCCGGGACCACAATCAGCCCCAGCATTTT. Encoded protein: CASSRDHNQPQHF.